Presented here are 22 T cell receptor beta chains from one specimen sequenced in a study of blood T cell repertoires in COVID-19. TCRdb's copy holds only in-frame clones and misses some; the assay was immunoSEQ multiplex PCR. There are 120,000 or so clones in the sample; 79% occur only once, and 37% lies in the top ten. Sequencing was carried out using peripheral blood. The receptors were gathered from a middle-aged man with active or convalescent COVID-19.

J is TRBJ2-3 and V is TRBV7-2, with D possibly matching TRBD2 (6 bases). CDR3 length: 14 residues. Germline-derived CDR1 and CDR2 are SGHTA and FQGNSA. V was shortened by 1 base and J by 6 bases, with 11 bases between the two germline ends. CDR3 in DNA: TGTGCCAGCAGCTTAGTGGGAGGTAGCGATACGCAGTATTTT. Translated: CASSLVGGSDTQYF.

The gene calls are TRBV19 and TRBJ1-3; possibly TRBD1 for D (6 bases). Trimming left V 4 bases short and J 0 bases short, with 16 bases between. This CDR3 has 17 amino acids. Germline lookup yields CDR1 LNHDA and CDR2 SQIVND (reference sequence). CDR3: CASSTLNRDLSGNTIYF. The CDR3 DNA reads as TGTGCCAGTAGTACTCTCAACAGGGACCTCTCTGGAAACACCATATATTTT. The complete variable domain, with remaining parts taken from reference TRBV19 and TRBJ1-3, reads DGGITQSPKYLFRKEGQNVTLSCEQNLNHDAMYWYRQDPGQGLRLIYYSQIVNDFQKGDIAEGYSVSREKKESFPLTVTSAQKNPTAFYLCASSTLNRDLSGNTIYFGEGSWLTVV.

This clone was observed a handful of times. The chain is built from TRBV5-1 and TRBJ2-7; D is ambiguous. CDR3 size: 15 residues. Trimming took off 0 bases at V and 2 bases at J, with 12 bases between the two ends. The germline V gene encodes CDR1 SGHRS and CDR2 YFSETQ. The CDR3 sequence: CASSLDFNPAYEQYF. CDR3 bases: TGCGCCAGCAGCTTGGATTTTAACCCAGCCTACGAGCAGTACTTC.

The chain's CDR3 is CASNREGTAGELFF. The CDR3 DNA follows: TGTGCCAGCAACAGGGAGGGCACGGCCGGGGAGCTGTTTTTT. The chain links TRBV9 to TRBJ2-2; TRBD2 is a possible D gene (7 bases). The CDR3 has 14 residues. Germline V gene data show CDR1 as SGDLS and CDR2 as YYNGEE. Trimming left V 6 bases short and J 6 bases short, with 15 bases between.

The V and J genes are TRBV2 and TRBJ2-1; D perhaps matches TRBD2 (6 bases). This CDR3 contains 10 residues. V dropped 7 bases and J dropped 16 bases, with 14 bases sitting between them. CDR1 is SNHLY and CDR2 is FYNNEI in the germline V gene. The CDR3 here is CASKRDLEFF. Here the CDR3 DNA reads TGTGCCAGCAAAAGGGACTTAGAATTCTTC.

This chain uses TRBV24-1 with TRBJ2-1; 10 bases agree with TRBD2. This CDR3 spans 15 amino acids. V lost 0 bases and J lost 7; bases outside the gene matches: 2. Germline CDR1 is KGHDR and CDR2 is SFDVKD. Written as DNA, the CDR3 is TGTGCCACCAGTGATTTGGGGACTAGCGCAAATGAGCAGTTCTTC. It codes for CATSDLGTSANEQFF.

This chain joins TRBV6-5 and TRBJ2-1; TRBD2 might be the D (6 bases). V lost 6 bases and J lost 3, with 15 bases in between. CDR1 is MNHEY, CDR2 SVGAGI, per germline. The CDR3 is 15 amino acids. Here the CDR3 DNA reads TGTGCCAGCAGGACCCCGGGACTCCTCTACAATGAGCAGTTCTTC. Translating gives CASRTPGLLYNEQFF.

V is TRBV19 and J is TRBJ2-1, with 8 bases fitting TRBD1. Germline assignment: CDR1 LNHDA and CDR2 SQIVND (reference sequence). The J segment lost 0 bases and the V segment lost 5 bases, leaving 3 bases of the junction unmatched. CDR3 length: 15 amino acids. CDR3 bases: TGTGCCAGTAGTCGGGACAGGAGCTCCTACAATGAGCAGTTCTTC. Its protein product is CASSRDRSSYNEQFF.

CDR3 sequence reads: CASSLEAGGEQFF. As DNA, the CDR3 is TGTGCCAGCAGCTTAGAAGCGGGAGGTGAGCAGTTCTTC. The chain employs TRBV7-2 and TRBJ2-1, with 9 bases lining up with TRBD2. Germline CDR1 reads SGHTA; CDR2 reads FQGNSA. The trim removed 1 base at V and 9 bases at J, leaving 1 base unmatched. The length of the CDR3 is 13 residues.

The chain couples TRBV30 to TRBJ1-1; 10 bases are shared with TRBD1. The CDR3 has 13 residues. CDR1 and CDR2 from the germline V gene are GTSNPN and SVGIG (reference sequence). J lost 5 bases, V lost 5 bases, and 5 bases had no gene match. The CDR3 loop reads CAWDRGLGTEAFF. CDR3 DNA sequence: TGTGCCTGGGACAGGGGGCTAGGGACTGAAGCTTTCTTT.

The chain couples TRBV7-6 to TRBJ1-2, with 11 bases matching TRBD1. Germline trimming cut 5 bases from V and 8 bases from J; bases unmatched to any gene: 13. CDR3 length: 16 amino acids. From germline, CDR1 is SGHVS and CDR2 FNYEAQ. The CDR3 is CASSPFAGTGGWGYTF. The CDR3 DNA is TGTGCCAGCAGCCCATTTGCCGGGACAGGGGGTTGGGGCTACACCTTC.

V usage is TRBV29-1 and J usage is TRBJ2-7; D is possibly TRBD2 (6 bases). Deletions cut 4 bases from V and 2 bases from J, with 15 bases between. Germline V CDR1 and CDR2: SQVTM, ANQGSEA. This CDR3 is 14 amino acids long. CDR3 DNA sequence: TGCAGCGTTGTGGACCCCGGAGGGACCTACGAGCAGTACTTC. It is translated as CSVVDPGGTYEQYF.

This clone has a count of ten or more. The chain has TRBV5-1 and TRBJ1-1; unclear D gene. The CDR3 consists of 14 residues. Germline values: CDR1 SGHRS, CDR2 YFSETQ. The V end was cut by 0 bases, the J end by 4 bases, with 10 bases between. The CDR3 loop reads CASSLANPSTEAFF. The CDR3 DNA follows: TGCGCCAGCAGCTTGGCGAACCCCAGCACTGAAGCTTTCTTT.

V and J are TRBV7-3 and TRBJ2-1; TRBD2 matches 9 bases. The CDR3 has 16 residues. V was pared by 5 bases and J by 7 bases, with 12 bases of the junction left unmatched. The germline gives CDR1 SGHTA, CDR2 FQGTGA. CDR3 protein: CASSTTKPSGMNEQFF. CDR3 DNA sequence: TGTGCCAGCAGCACCACCAAGCCTAGCGGGATGAATGAGCAGTTCTTC.

This CDR3 is CASSQKGADTQYF. The CDR3 DNA sequence: TGTGCCAGCAGCCAAAAGGGGGCGGATACGCAGTATTTT. The chain has TRBV3-1 (or the pseudogene TRBV3-2) and TRBJ2-3; TRBD1 agrees at 7 bases. The CDR3 sequence is 13 residues long. The ends lost 2 bases at V and 6 bases at J; junction bases unmatched: 2. CDR1 and CDR2 (germline): LGHDT, YNNKEL (reference sequence).

This chain connects TRBV29-1 to TRBJ2-3, with 8 bases fitting TRBD1. Germline CDR1 is SQVTM and CDR2 is ANQGSEA. The junction had 18 bases not matched to a gene; V was cut back by 4 bases and J by 3 bases. The CDR3 is 18 residues long. CDR3 coding DNA: TGCAGCGTTGCTGGGCAGGGGGCTTCCCGCTTGTGGACAGATACGCAGTATTTT. This encodes CSVAGQGASRLWTDTQYF.

The chain recombines TRBV5-4 with TRBJ2-2; TRBD2 aligns across 11 bases. This CDR3 region has 17 residues. Germline CDR1 is SGHNT and CDR2 is YYREEE (reference sequence). With 3 bases clipped from V and 7 bases from J, the junction kept 11 bases outside the gene matches. The CDR3, as DNA: TGTGCCAGCAGCTCCGGGGGGACTAGCGGTTCGGGCGGGGAGCTGTTTTTT. It encodes CASSSGGTSGSGGELFF.

Here the CDR3 DNA reads TGTGCCAGAAGACTCGAGGCCCTCTCGTGGTACGAGCAGTACTTC. It encodes CARRLEALSWYEQYF. V gene TRBV5-3 combines with J gene TRBJ2-7, with unresolved D. TRBV5-3 is classed as an ORF, of uncertain function. The CDR3 has 15 residues. V was pared by 5 bases and J by 4 bases, with 19 bases between.

The rearrangement joins TRBV7-2 to TRBJ1-5; 7 bases line up with TRBD1. This CDR3 region has 14 residues. The V gene's germline CDR1 is SGHTA and CDR2 FQGNSA. The V and J ends lost 4 bases and 3 bases, in that order; junction bases with no gene match: 3. In nucleotides, the CDR3 is TGTGCCAGCAGCTGGACAGGCTACAATCAGCCCCAGCATTTT. Translation: CASSWTGYNQPQHF. Full variable domain (rest looked up from reference TRBV7-2 and TRBJ1-5): GAGVSQSPSNKVTEKGKDVELRCDPISGHTALYWYRQSLGQGLEFLIYFQGNSAPDKSGLPSDRFSAERTGGSVSTLTIQRTQQEDSAVYLCASSWTGYNQPQHFGDGTRLSIL.

CDR3 region: CASSRREGTEAFF. As DNA, the CDR3 is TGTGCCAGCAGCCGTCGAGAGGGCACTGAAGCTTTCTTT. V is TRBV3-1 (or the pseudogene TRBV3-2) and J is TRBJ1-1; D unresolved. Per the germline V gene, CDR1 is LGHDT and CDR2 is YNNKEL (reference sequence). The CDR3 sequence is 13 residues long. V lost 4 bases and J 4 bases, leaving 10 bases between the germline ends.

The rearrangement links TRBV7-9 to TRBJ2-1, with 8 positions matching TRBD1. V lost 3 bases, J lost 10 bases, and 5 bases stayed unmatched. Germline values: CDR1 SEHNR, CDR2 FQNEAQ (reference sequence). The CDR3 runs 13 residues. This CDR3 is CASSLQPGGEQFF. The CDR3 DNA follows: TGTGCCAGCAGCTTGCAACCAGGGGGCGAGCAGTTCTTC.

The chain uses TRBV20-1 and TRBJ2-5; D not certain. Trimming pared 3 bases from V and 2 bases from J, leaving 13 bases between. Germline CDR1 reads DFQATT; CDR2 reads SNEGSKA (reference sequence). The CDR3 covers 14 residues. The CDR3 DNA sequence: TGCAGTGCTAGTAGGCCGCCGCGGCAAGAGACCCAGTACTTC. Its protein product is CSASRPPRQETQYF.